This T cell receptor (beta chain) was recovered during a study of T cell responses to AZD1222 COVID-19 vaccine. V was trimmed by 3 bases and J by 7 bases, leaving 17 bases between them. Looked up from germline, CDR1 is SGHRS and CDR2 is YFSETQ. The CDR3 sequence is 16 residues long. Profiling relied on immunoSEQ multiplex PCR, and the TCRdb table lists in-frame clones only, not all of them. The table shows about 77,000 clones, with around 90% occurring only once. The receptor's source is an adult who received the AZD1222 COVID-19 vaccine. This material consisted of peripheral blood, taken 28 days after the second AZD1222 dose. The chain uses TRBV5-1 and TRBJ1-6, with a tentative D call TRBD1 (5 bases). The chain's CDR3 is CASSSRPGGPNSPLHF. The CDR3 DNA is TGCGCCAGCAGCTCCCGACCCGGGGGTCCCAATTCACCCCTCCACTTT.